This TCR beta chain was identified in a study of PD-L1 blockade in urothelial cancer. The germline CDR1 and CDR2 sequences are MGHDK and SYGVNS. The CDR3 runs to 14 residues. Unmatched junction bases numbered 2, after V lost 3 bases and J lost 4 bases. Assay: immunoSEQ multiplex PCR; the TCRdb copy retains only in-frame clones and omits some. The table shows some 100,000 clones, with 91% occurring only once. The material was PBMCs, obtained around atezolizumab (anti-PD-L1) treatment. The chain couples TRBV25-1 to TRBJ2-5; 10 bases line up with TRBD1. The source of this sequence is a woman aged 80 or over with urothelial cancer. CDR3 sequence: CASSEWTGGETQYF. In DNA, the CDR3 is TGTGCCAGCAGTGAGTGGACAGGGGGAGAGACCCAGTACTTC.